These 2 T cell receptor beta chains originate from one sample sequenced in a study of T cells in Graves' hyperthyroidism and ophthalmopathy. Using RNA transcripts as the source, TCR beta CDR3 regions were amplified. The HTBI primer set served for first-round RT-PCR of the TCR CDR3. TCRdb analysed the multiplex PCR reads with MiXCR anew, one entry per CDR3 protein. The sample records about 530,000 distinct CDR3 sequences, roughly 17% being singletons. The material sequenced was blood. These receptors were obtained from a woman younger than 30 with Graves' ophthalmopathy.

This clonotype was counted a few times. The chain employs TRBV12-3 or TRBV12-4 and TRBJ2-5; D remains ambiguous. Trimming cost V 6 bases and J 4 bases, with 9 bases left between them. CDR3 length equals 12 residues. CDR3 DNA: TGTGCCAGCAGCCCCAACGCAGAGACCCAGTACTTC. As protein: CASSPNAETQYF.

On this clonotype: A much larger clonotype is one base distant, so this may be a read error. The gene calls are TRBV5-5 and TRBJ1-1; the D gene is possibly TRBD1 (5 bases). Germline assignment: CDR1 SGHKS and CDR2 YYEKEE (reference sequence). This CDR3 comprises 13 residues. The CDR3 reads CANSLGQFTEAFF. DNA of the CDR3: TGTGCCAACAGCTTGGGGCAGTTCACTGAAGCTTTCTTT.